This is a list of T cell receptor beta chains from one sample in a study of blood T cell repertoires in COVID-19. The repertoire was sequenced with immunoSEQ multiplex PCR; TCRdb's copy has only in-frame clones and lacks some. The data contain roughly 130,000 clones, approximately 88% of them seen just once; the ten biggest clones take up 9.5% to 15%. The sample taken for sequencing was peripheral blood. These receptors were collected from a woman aged 25 to 39 who had recovered from COVID-19. The CDR3 runs from the conserved cysteine through the conserved F or W. Each record gives: J gene, clone size, D gene, V gene, CDR3 protein, CDR3 DNA. D genes are given only for firm matches. The size entry is marked missing in some rows and otherwise reads once, few, many or a size class.

>TRBJ2-7|NA|TRBD1|TRBV6-5
CASSPIGTGGGEQYF
TGTGCCAGCAGTCCTATTGGGACAGGGGGCGGGGAGCAGTACTTC
>TRBJ1-2|once|NA|TRBV5-1
CASSLLQANYGYTF
TGCGCCAGCAGCTTGCTTCAGGCTAACTATGGCTACACCTTC
>TRBJ2-7|NA|TRBD1|TRBV6-6
CASSPRQGTYEQYF
TGTGCCAGCAGCCCCCGACAGGGAACATACGAGCAGTACTTC
>TRBJ2-1|NA|NA|TRBV21-1
CASSKPGLLSYNEQFF
TGTGCCAGCAGCAAACCGGGACTACTCTCCTACAATGAGCAGTTCTTC
>TRBJ2-5|NA|NA|TRBV5-6
CASSSLGKDTYQETQYF
TGTGCCAGCAGCAGCCTGGGGAAGGACACGTACCAAGAGACCCAGTACTTC
>TRBJ2-7|NA|TRBD1|TRBV6-6
CASRPQGATYEQYF
TGTGCCAGCAGACCACAGGGGGCTACCTACGAGCAGTACTTC
>TRBJ2-7|NA|TRBD1|TRBV7-2
CASSGTDYEQYF
TGTGCCAGCAGTGGGACAGACTACGAGCAGTACTTC
>TRBJ2-5|few|TRBD2|TRBV6-5
CASSWTSGQETQYF
TGTGCCAGCAGTTGGACTAGCGGACAAGAGACCCAGTACTTC
>TRBJ2-7|NA|NA|TRBV6-5
CASSYDGLERGEQYF
TGTGCCAGCAGTTACGACGGACTCGAACGAGGCGAGCAGTACTTC
>TRBJ1-2|NA|TRBD1|TRBV27
CASSPRTGALANYGYTF
TGTGCCAGCAGTCCCCGGACAGGGGCCTTAGCTAACTATGGCTACACCTTC
>TRBJ2-7|NA|NA|TRBV3-1/TRBV3-2
CASSLWTEPYEQYF
TGTGCCAGCAGCCTTTGGACAGAACCCTACGAGCAGTACTTC
>TRBJ2-7|many|TRBD2|TRBV19
CASSRGGSYEQYF
TGTGCCAGTAGTAGGGGGGGGTCCTACGAGCAGTACTTC
>TRBJ2-5|NA|TRBD2|TRBV9
CASSVASGVETQYF
TGTGCCAGCAGCGTAGCTAGCGGGGTGGAGACCCAGTACTTC
>TRBJ2-3|NA|TRBD2|TRBV6-5
CASSFSAAGGSDTQYF
TGTGCCAGCAGTTTCTCCGCGGCGGGAGGATCAGATACGCAGTATTTT
>TRBJ2-5|NA|NA|TRBV9
CASSVEQGLQETQYF
TGTGCCAGCAGCGTAGAGCAGGGCCTACAAGAGACCCAGTACTTC
>TRBJ2-7|NA|NA|TRBV5-1
CASSSPSYEQYF
TGCGCCAGCAGCTCCCCATCCTACGAGCAGTACTTC
>TRBJ2-2|once|NA|TRBV11-2
CASSPLRSVSNTGELFF
TGTGCCAGCAGCCCCCTCCGTTCGGTTTCGAACACCGGGGAGCTGTTTTTT
>TRBJ2-7|NA|TRBD1|TRBV5-5
CASSLAPGGYYEQYF
TGTGCCAGCAGCTTGGCGCCAGGGGGATACTACGAGCAGTACTTC
>TRBJ1-1|NA|NA|TRBV19
CASKQGNTEAFF
TGTGCCAGCAAACAGGGGAACACTGAAGCTTTCTTT
>TRBJ2-1|NA|TRBD2|TRBV6-5
CASTKGTSGSNEQFF
TGTGCCAGCACCAAGGGGACTAGCGGGAGTAATGAGCAGTTCTTC